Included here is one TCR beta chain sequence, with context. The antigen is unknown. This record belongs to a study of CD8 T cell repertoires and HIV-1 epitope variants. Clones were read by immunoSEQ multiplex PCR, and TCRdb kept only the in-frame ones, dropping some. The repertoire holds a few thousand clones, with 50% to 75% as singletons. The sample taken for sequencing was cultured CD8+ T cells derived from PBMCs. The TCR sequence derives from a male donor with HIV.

The CDR3 nucleotides read TGTGCCAGCTTCTCGGCAGAGGACGGACAAGAGACCCAGTACTTC. Translation: CASFSAEDGQETQYF. The J gene is TRBJ2-5, the V gene TRBV27; no firm D call. Germline V gives CDR1 MNHEY, CDR2 SMNVEV (reference sequence). CDR3 size: 15 residues. V was pared by 8 bases and J by 2 bases, with 18 bases between.